This T cell receptor (beta chain) emerged from a study of T cells in Graves' hyperthyroidism and ophthalmopathy. About the study: Before any treatment, at initial diagnosis, peripheral blood was collected.

Amplification yielded TCR beta CDR3 regions, with RNA transcripts as the source. First-round RT-PCR with HTBI primers amplified the TCR CDR3 region. TCRdb redid the calling of the multiplex PCR reads with MiXCR, one entry per CDR3 protein. The table shows 400,000 to 600,000 distinct CDR3 sequences, with around 20% occurring only once. The CDR3 covers 15 residues. The germline CDR1 and CDR2 sequences are MNHNS and SASEGT. V dropped 1 base and J dropped 2; count of bases not matched to a gene: 3. The receptor comes from a man aged 18-30 years with Graves' hyperthyroidism. What was sequenced was blood. This chain uses TRBV6-1 with TRBJ1-1; 8 bases are a match to TRBD1. The CDR3 sequence: CASSEGDRGNTEAFF. CDR3 in DNA: TGTGCCAGCAGTGAAGGAGACAGGGGAAACACTGAAGCTTTCTTT.